These 16 T cell receptor beta chains share one sample of origin, sequenced in a study of shared clonotypes between healthy human individuals (dated by TCRdb to 2020 to 2022). Libraries came from the immunoSEQ multiplex PCR assay. What TCRdb holds here is the immuneACCESS table cut down to in-frame rearrangements. Part of the clones is not present; checked against another copy, under half of the missing clones reflect an unresolved V gene, and the others are unexplained. Within this sample are about 600,000 clones, with more than 95% of them counted one time only. Of the sample, around 0.057% is held by the ten largest clones. The material sequenced was naive CD4+ T cells sorted from blood. In the paper's terms, the cell subset or site label means: CD45RA+ positively selected. The receptor source for this set is a woman under 40 in good health.

The genes are TRBV10-3 and TRBJ2-2, with D hard to call. This CDR3 region has 16 residues. Germline V gene sequence: CDR1 ENHRY, CDR2 SYGVKD. Trimming removed 3 bases from V and 6 bases from J, with 17 bases in between. The CDR3 protein is CAISESLKGKAGELFF. CDR3 nucleotides: TGTGCCATCAGTGAATCACTTAAAGGGAAGGCCGGGGAGCTGTTTTTT.

The chain couples TRBV13 to TRBJ2-1, with 7 bases matching TRBD1. CDR1 is PRHDT, CDR2 FYEKMQ, per germline (reference sequence). The CDR3 has 13 amino acids. V dropped 3 bases and J dropped 5; count of bases not matched to a gene: 1. CDR3 residues: CASSLGQNNEQFF. The CDR3 region has the DNA TGTGCCAGCAGCTTGGGACAGAACAATGAGCAGTTCTTC.

The rearrangement joins TRBV5-4 to TRBJ2-1, with D hard to call. The CDR3 totals 14 residues. Trimming pared 1 base from V and 6 bases from J, leaving 11 bases between. CDR1 and CDR2 from the germline V gene are SGHNT and YYREEE (reference sequence). CDR3 nucleotides: TGTGCCAGCAGCTTGTATGAAGCAGGCAATGAGCAGTTCTTC. Translating gives CASSLYEAGNEQFF.

The V and J genes are TRBV6-5 and TRBJ2-7, with TRBD1 identical over 7 bases. The V segment lost 7 bases and the J segment 6 bases; nucleotides outside the gene matches: 12. The CDR3 spans 14 residues. The germline gives CDR1 MNHEY, CDR2 SVGAGI. The CDR3 loop is CASTPNRAGGEQYF. The CDR3, as DNA: TGTGCCAGCACCCCGAACAGGGCAGGGGGCGAGCAGTACTTC.

Here the CDR3 reads CASSLGGYYNEQFF. The CDR3 DNA reads TGTGCCAGCAGCTTAGGGGGCTACTACAATGAGCAGTTCTTC. The chain carries TRBV11-1 and TRBJ2-1, with D maybe TRBD1 (5 bases). The germline V and J ends were trimmed by 1 base and 3 bases, with 7 bases remaining between them. Germline V gives CDR1 SGHAT, CDR2 FQDESV (reference sequence). The CDR3 has 14 residues. The variable domain in full, completed from reference TRBV11-1 and TRBJ2-1, reads EAEVAQSPRYKITEKSQAVAFWCDPISGHATLYWYRQILGQGPELLVQFQDESVVDDSQLPKDRFSAERLKGVDSTLKIQPAELGDSAMYLCASSLGGYYNEQFFGPGTRLTVL.

The chain couples TRBV5-1 to TRBJ2-5, with D possibly TRBD1 on 5 matching bases. V gave up 1 base and J gave up 5 bases, with 18 bases separating them. The CDR3 contains 16 residues. CDR1 SGHRS and CDR2 YFSETQ come from the germline V gene. This chain's CDR3 is CASSLTTSQGTETQYF. CDR3 in DNA: TGCGCCAGCAGCTTGACGACAAGCCAGGGAACGGAGACCCAGTACTTC.

The chain links TRBV11-2 to TRBJ1-1; D call uncertain. With 2 bases removed from V and 8 bases from J, the gap between germline ends came to 9 bases. Germline V gene lookup returns CDR1 SGHAT and CDR2 FQNNGV. CDR3 length: 12 residues. The CDR3 DNA reads as TGTGCCAGCAGCTTACGGGAGGGAGAAGCTTTCTTT. Its translation is CASSLREGEAFF.

The chain carries TRBV11-3 and TRBJ2-1; 11 bases are a match to TRBD2. The germline CDR1 and CDR2 sequences are SGHNT and YENEEA. V shed 5 bases and J 9 bases; nucleotides not matched to a gene: 9. The CDR3 sequence is 15 residues long. The CDR3 loop is CASSRDSGRAFEQFF. The CDR3 bases are TGTGCCAGCAGCCGAGATAGCGGGAGGGCTTTTGAGCAGTTCTTC.

The J gene is TRBJ2-7, the V gene TRBV28; D may be TRBD1 or TRBD2 (5 bases each). CDR3 length: 13 amino acids. V was pared by 7 bases and J by 1 base, with 11 bases between. The V gene's germline CDR1 is MDHEN and CDR2 SYDVKM. The CDR3 DNA reads as TGTGCCAGCATCTCCGAGGGGTCCTACGAGCAGTACTTC. Protein product: CASISEGSYEQYF.

The J gene is TRBJ2-7, the V gene TRBV5-6; 7 positions agree with TRBD1. The CDR3 has 15 residues. Germline V gene sequence: CDR1 SGHDT, CDR2 YYEEEE. The junction had 8 bases not matched to a gene; V was cut back by 2 bases and J by 3 bases. The CDR3 here is CASSFDRVINYEQYF. The DNA of the CDR3 is TGTGCCAGCAGCTTCGACAGGGTAATTAACTACGAGCAGTACTTC. The entire variable domain, with the rest obtained from reference TRBV5-6 and TRBJ2-7, is as follows: DAGVTQSPTHLIKTRGQQVTLRCSPKSGHDTVSWYQQALGQGPQFIFQYYEEEERQRGNFPDRFSGHQFPNYSSELNVNALLLGDSALYLCASSFDRVINYEQYFGPGTRLTVT.

This clone was seen just once. The chain has TRBV29-1 and TRBJ2-5; unclear D gene. The CDR3 contains 13 residues. V was pared by 3 bases and J by 2 bases, with 10 bases between. The germline gives CDR1 SQVTM, CDR2 ANQGSEA. The CDR3 protein is CSVEVSTQETQYF. The CDR3 DNA sequence: TGCAGCGTTGAGGTCTCCACTCAAGAGACCCAGTACTTC.

This chain uses TRBV28 with TRBJ2-1; weak D call: TRBD2 (5 bases). Looked up from germline, CDR1 is MDHEN and CDR2 is SYDVKM. The CDR3 covers 14 residues. Trimming took 3 bases from V and 5 from J, leaving 11 bases between them. CDR3 DNA sequence: TGTGCCAGCAGTTTCGCCTCAGCGGACAATGAGCAGTTCTTC. Amino acid sequence: CASSFASADNEQFF.

The chain carries TRBV5-1 and TRBJ2-3; D gene unclear. Trimming cost V 3 bases and J 1 base, with 12 bases left between them. There are 15 residues in the CDR3. Germline V gene lookup returns CDR1 SGHRS and CDR2 YFSETQ. The CDR3 coding sequence is TGCGCCAGCAGCTCGGTAAATTACGGCACAGATACGCAGTATTTT. It is translated as CASSSVNYGTDTQYF.

This sequence joins TRBV5-1 and TRBJ1-2, with 7 bases that match TRBD1. Germline V CDR1 and CDR2: SGHRS, YFSETQ. This CDR3 spans 12 amino acids. The J segment lost 4 bases and the V segment lost 6 bases, leaving 3 bases of the junction unmatched. In DNA, the CDR3 is TGCGCCAGCAAGGGGGCTGGCTATGGCTACACCTTC. This encodes CASKGAGYGYTF.

The rearrangement joins TRBV19 to TRBJ2-7, with TRBD1 identical over 8 bases. The CDR3 covers 13 residues. The junction had 4 bases not matched to a gene; V was cut back by 7 bases and J by 2 bases. Germline V CDR1 and CDR2: LNHDA, SQIVND (reference sequence). The CDR3 nucleotides read TGTGCCAGTAATGAACAGGGGGCCTACGAGCAGTACTTC. Its translation: CASNEQGAYEQYF.

This clone was seen just once. The chain couples TRBV29-1 to TRBJ1-4, with D unresolved. V was clipped by 5 bases and J by 3 bases, with 13 bases between them. The CDR3 spans 14 residues. Germline CDR1 and CDR2: SQVTM and ANQGSEA. This chain's CDR3 is CSVRPRSSNEKLFF. CDR3 coding DNA: TGCAGCGTTCGCCCGAGGTCGTCTAATGAAAAACTGTTTTTT.